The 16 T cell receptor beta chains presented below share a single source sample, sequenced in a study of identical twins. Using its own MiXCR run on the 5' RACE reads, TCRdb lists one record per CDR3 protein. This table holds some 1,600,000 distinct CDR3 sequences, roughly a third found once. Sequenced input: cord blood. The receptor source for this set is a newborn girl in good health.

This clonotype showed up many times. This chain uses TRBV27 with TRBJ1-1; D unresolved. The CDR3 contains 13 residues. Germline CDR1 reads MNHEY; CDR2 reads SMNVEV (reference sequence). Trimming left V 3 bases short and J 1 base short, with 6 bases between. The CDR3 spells CASSFWGNTEAFF. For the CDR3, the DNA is TGTGCCAGCAGTTTCTGGGGGAACACTGAAGCTTTCTTT.

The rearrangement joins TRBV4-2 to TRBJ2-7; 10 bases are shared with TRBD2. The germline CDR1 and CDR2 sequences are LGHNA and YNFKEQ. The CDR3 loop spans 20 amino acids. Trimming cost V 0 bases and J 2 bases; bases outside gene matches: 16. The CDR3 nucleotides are TGTGCCAGCAGCCAAGACAGTTGGAGTCAAGGACTAGCGGCTCCCTACGAGCAGTACTTC. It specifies CASSQDSWSQGLAAPYEQYF.

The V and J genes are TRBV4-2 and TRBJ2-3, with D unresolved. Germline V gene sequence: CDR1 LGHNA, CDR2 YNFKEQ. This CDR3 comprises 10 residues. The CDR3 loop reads CAPSHATQYF. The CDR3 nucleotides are TGTGCACCTTCACATGCGACGCAGTATTTT.

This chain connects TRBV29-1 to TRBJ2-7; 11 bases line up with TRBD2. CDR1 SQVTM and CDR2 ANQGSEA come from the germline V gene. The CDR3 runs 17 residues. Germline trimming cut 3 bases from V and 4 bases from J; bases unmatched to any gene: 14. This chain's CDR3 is CSVEKGPLAGGLYEQYF. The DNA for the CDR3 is TGCAGCGTTGAGAAGGGACCTCTAGCGGGAGGCCTTTACGAGCAGTACTTC.

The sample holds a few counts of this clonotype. CDR3 residues: CASSLTSTEAFF. In DNA, the CDR3 is TGTGCCAGCAGTCTGACGTCTACTGAAGCTTTCTTT. The chain uses TRBV28 and TRBJ1-1; D gene unclear. The V gene's germline CDR1 is MDHEN and CDR2 SYDVKM. V dropped 5 bases and J dropped 5 bases, with 9 bases sitting between them. The CDR3 has 12 residues. The whole variable domain, remainder taken from reference TRBV28 and TRBJ1-1, is DVKVTQSSRYLVKRTGEKVFLECVQDMDHENMFWYRQDPGLGLRLIYFSYDVKMKEKGDIPEGYSVSREKKERFSLILESASTNQTSMYLCASSLTSTEAFFGQGTRLTVV.

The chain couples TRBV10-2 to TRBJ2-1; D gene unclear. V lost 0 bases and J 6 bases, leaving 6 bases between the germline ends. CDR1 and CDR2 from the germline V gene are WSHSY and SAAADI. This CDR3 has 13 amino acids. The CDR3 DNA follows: TGCGCCAGCAGTGAGTCTGTCCGCAATGAGCAGTTCTTC. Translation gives CASSESVRNEQFF.

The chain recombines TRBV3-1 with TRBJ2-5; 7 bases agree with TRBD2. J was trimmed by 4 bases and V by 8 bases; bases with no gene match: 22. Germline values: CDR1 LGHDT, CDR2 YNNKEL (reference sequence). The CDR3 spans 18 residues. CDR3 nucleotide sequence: TGTGCCAGCCTATCGGCGGGTACTAGCGCTCACGGGCGAGAGACCCAGTACTTC. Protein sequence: CASLSAGTSAHGRETQYF.

CDR3 sequence (DNA): TGCGCCAGCAGCTTGGTAGCGGGCGAGTCCTACAATGAGCAGTACTTC. Protein sequence: CASSLVAGESYNEQYF. The rearrangement links TRBV5-1 to TRBJ2-1; 7 nucleotides align to TRBD2. The DNA end favors TRBJ2-7, so the J call may be wrong. Germline V gene lookup returns CDR1 SGHRS and CDR2 YFSETQ. CDR3 length equals 16 residues.

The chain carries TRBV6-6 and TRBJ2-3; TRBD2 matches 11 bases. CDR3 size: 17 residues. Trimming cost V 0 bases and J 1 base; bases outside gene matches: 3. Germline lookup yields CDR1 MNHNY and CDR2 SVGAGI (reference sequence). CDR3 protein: CASSYSSGGAGTDTQYF. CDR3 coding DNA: TGTGCCAGCAGTTACTCTAGCGGGGGGGCGGGCACAGATACGCAGTATTTT.

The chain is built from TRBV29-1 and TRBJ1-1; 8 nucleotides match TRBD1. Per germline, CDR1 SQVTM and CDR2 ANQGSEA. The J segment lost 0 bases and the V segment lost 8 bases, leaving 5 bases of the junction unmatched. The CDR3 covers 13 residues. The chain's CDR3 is CSLRDRMNTEAFF. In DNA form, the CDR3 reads TGCAGCCTACGGGACAGGATGAACACTGAAGCTTTCTTT.

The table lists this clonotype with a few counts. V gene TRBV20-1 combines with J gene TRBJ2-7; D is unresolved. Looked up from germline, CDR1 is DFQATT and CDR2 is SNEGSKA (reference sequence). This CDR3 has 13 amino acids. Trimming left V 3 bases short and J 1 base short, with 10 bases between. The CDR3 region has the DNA TGCAGTGCTAGCAAGTTTGGGTCCTACGAGCAGTACTTC. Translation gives CSASKFGSYEQYF.

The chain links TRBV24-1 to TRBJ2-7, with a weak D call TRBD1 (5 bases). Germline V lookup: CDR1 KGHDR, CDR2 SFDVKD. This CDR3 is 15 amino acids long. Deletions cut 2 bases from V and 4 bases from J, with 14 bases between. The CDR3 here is CATSDSTVRRYEQYF. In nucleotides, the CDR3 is TGTGCCACCAGTGATTCGACAGTCCGAAGGTACGAGCAGTACTTC.

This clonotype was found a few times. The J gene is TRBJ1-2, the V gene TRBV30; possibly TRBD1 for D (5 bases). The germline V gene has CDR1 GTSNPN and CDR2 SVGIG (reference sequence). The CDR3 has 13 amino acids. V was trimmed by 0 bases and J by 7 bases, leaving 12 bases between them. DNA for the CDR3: TGTGCCTGGAGTGTAGGTGGGGCGATTGGCTACACCTTC. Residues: CAWSVGGAIGYTF.

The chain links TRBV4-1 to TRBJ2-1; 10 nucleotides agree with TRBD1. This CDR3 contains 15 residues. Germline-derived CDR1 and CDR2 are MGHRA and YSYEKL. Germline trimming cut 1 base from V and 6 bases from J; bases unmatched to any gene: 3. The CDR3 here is CASSQVRDRGNEQFF. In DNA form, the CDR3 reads TGCGCCAGCAGCCAAGTCCGGGACAGGGGCAATGAGCAGTTCTTC.

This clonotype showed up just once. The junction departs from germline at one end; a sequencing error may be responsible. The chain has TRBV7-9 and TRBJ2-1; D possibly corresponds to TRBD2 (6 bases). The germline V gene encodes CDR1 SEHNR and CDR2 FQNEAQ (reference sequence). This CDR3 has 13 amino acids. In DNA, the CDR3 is TGTGCTAGCAGTGGGACTCCCCACAATGAGCAGTTCTTC. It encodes CASSGTPHNEQFF. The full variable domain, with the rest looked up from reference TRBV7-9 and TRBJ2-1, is DTGVSQNPRHKITKRGQNVTFRCDPISEHNRLYWYRQTLGQGPEFLTYFQNEAQLEKSRLLSDRFSAERPKGSFSTLEIQRTEQGDSAMYLCASSGTPHNEQFFGPGTRLTVL.

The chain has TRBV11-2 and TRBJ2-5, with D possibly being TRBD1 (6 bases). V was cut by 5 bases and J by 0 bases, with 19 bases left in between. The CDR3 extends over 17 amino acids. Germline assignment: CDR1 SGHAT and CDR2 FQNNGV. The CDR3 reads CASSLHGQLGYQETQYF. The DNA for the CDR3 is TGTGCCAGCAGCCTCCATGGACAGTTAGGGTACCAAGAGACCCAGTACTTC.